The TCR beta chain described here comes from a study of siplizumab effects on memory and regulatory T cells. The study, taken as a whole, reports: Siplizumab, the agent tested, significantly reduced alloreactive sequences traceable to unstimulated CD4+ memory cells.

For every sample, 100,000 or so TCR templates were assayed. The repertoire was sequenced with immunoSEQ multiplex PCR; TCRdb's copy has only in-frame clones and lacks some. Counted here are about 100,000 clones, more than 90% occurring once; the ten biggest clones make up 0.13% to 0.15%. Germline CDR1 SGHTA, CDR2 FQGNSA. Trimming pared 7 bases from V and 1 base from J, leaving 10 bases between. The CDR3 covers 13 residues. This clone was seen once. Its antigen is currently unknown. The sequencing input was CD4+ T cells sorted from blood. The gene calls are TRBV7-2 and TRBJ1-1; tentative D call: TRBD1 (6 bases). This TCR was recovered from a human donor in good health. This chain's CDR3 is CASILRGNTEAFF. DNA of the CDR3: TGTGCCAGCATCCTCAGGGGGAACACTGAAGCTTTCTTT.